A selection of T cell receptor beta chains follows, all from one sample in a study of STAT5B mutations in CD4+ large granular lymphocyte leukemia. Repertoires were generated with immunoSEQ multiplex PCR, while TCRdb's copy carries only in-frame clones and drops some. The table includes 30,000 to 35,000 clones, 85% detected once. The sequenced material came from CD4+ T cells from blood buffy coats. Receptors originate from a human donor in good health. Each CDR3 is given with its conserved first and last residue. Each record gives: J gene, V gene, clone size, D gene, CDR3 protein, CDR3 DNA. D genes are given only for firm matches. The size field is filled for only some rows; it gives once, few, many or a size class.

TRBJ1-1 TRBV6-1 few . CASKVRGNTEAFF TGTGCCAGCAAAGTAAGGGGGAACACTGAAGCTTTCTTT
TRBJ2-7 TRBV30 . TRBD2 CAWSGTSHDEQYF TGTGCCTGGAGCGGGACTAGCCACGACGAGCAGTACTTC
TRBJ2-5 TRBV29-1 . TRBD1 CSAGQGRETQYF TGCAGCGCGGGACAGGGGAGGGAGACCCAGTACTTC
TRBJ2-7 TRBV7-2 . TRBD1 CASSWDRALSYEQYF TGTGCCAGCAGCTGGGACAGGGCCCTCTCCTACGAGCAGTACTTC
TRBJ2-3 TRBV7-9 . TRBD2 CASSLRLAGPTDTQYF TGTGCCAGCAGCCTCCGACTAGCGGGCCCCACAGATACGCAGTATTTT
TRBJ1-2 TRBV7-9 . . CASSLQGPYGYTF TGTGCCAGCAGCTTGCAGGGGCCTTATGGCTACACCTTC
TRBJ1-4 TRBV27 . TRBD1 CASSLRSGGSEKLFF TGTGCCAGCAGTTTGCGGTCAGGGGGCAGCGAAAAACTGTTTTTT
TRBJ2-3 TRBV4-1 . . CASTLRGDSTDTQYF TGCGCCAGCACCCTCCGCGGAGATAGCACAGATACGCAGTATTTT
TRBJ1-2 TRBV9 . TRBD1 CASSVEAGGSYGYTF TGTGCCAGCAGCGTAGAGGCAGGGGGCTCCTATGGCTACACCTTC
TRBJ2-1 TRBV7-6 . . CASSLAILAEEQFF TGTGCCAGCAGCTTGGCTATCCTGGCGGAGGAGCAGTTCTTC
TRBJ2-5 TRBV7-9 . . CASSFSPEETQYF TGTGCCAGCAGCTTCTCCCCCGAAGAGACCCAGTACTTC
TRBJ2-1 TRBV21-1 . . CASSKALSFGEGEFF TGTGCCAGCAGCAAAGCGCTGAGTTTTGGGGAGGGAGAGTTCTTC
TRBJ1-3 TRBV7-9 . . CATSGVAGNTIYF TGTGCCACCTCAGGGGTGGCTGGAAACACCATATATTTT
TRBJ1-2 TRBV5-6 . . CASSFGQPTYGYTF TGTGCCAGCAGCTTCGGACAGCCAACCTATGGCTACACCTTC
TRBJ2-1 TRBV11-2 . . CASSLGRENEQFF TGTGCCAGCAGCTTGGGTAGGGAAAATGAGCAGTTCTTC
TRBJ2-1 TRBV2 . . CASRSGTSFNEQFF TGTGCCAGCAGGTCCGGGACTTCCTTCAATGAGCAGTTCTTC
TRBJ2-7 TRBV7-2 . . CASSLSGPREQYF TGTGCCAGCAGCTTATCAGGCCCGAGGGAGCAGTACTTC
TRBJ2-7 TRBV18 . . CASSLTQWGYEQYF TGTGCCAGCTCCCTTACTCAATGGGGCTACGAGCAGTACTTC
TRBJ1-5 TRBV19 few . CASSQGLGNQPQHF TGTGCCAGTAGCCAGGGTCTCGGCAATCAGCCCCAGCATTTT
TRBJ1-1 TRBV30 few . CAWSVIGGTEAFF TGTGCCTGGAGTGTTATTGGAGGCACTGAAGCTTTCTTT
TRBJ2-7 TRBV6-1 . TRBD2 CASSEGLAGSYEQYF TGTGCCAGCAGTGAGGGACTAGCGGGATCCTACGAGCAGTACTTC
TRBJ2-7 TRBV11-2 few . CASSLYRGAYEQYF TGTGCCAGCAGCTTATACCGGGGGGCTTACGAGCAGTACTTC
TRBJ2-3 TRBV15 . TRBD2 CATSRGGREDTQYF TGTGCCACCAGCAGAGGCGGGAGGGAAGATACGCAGTATTTT
TRBJ1-1 TRBV7-2 . . CASAPRGSTGNTEAFF TGTGCCAGCGCCCCCCGAGGCTCCACGGGGAACACTGAAGCTTTCTTT
TRBJ2-7 TRBV6-5 few . CASSYAGAEQYF TGTGCCAGCAGTTATGCAGGGGCCGAGCAGTACTTC
TRBJ1-6 TRBV30 . . CAWSVRGQSSYNSPLHF TGTGCCTGGAGTGTACGTGGTCAGAGCTCCTATAATTCACCCCTCCACTTT
TRBJ1-1 TRBV6-4 . TRBD1 CASSDQKRGLTEAFF TGTGCCAGCAGTGACCAGAAAAGGGGGCTTACTGAAGCTTTCTTT
TRBJ2-7 TRBV20-1 . . CSASVVEQYF TGCAGTGCTAGTGTGGTCGAGCAGTACTTC
TRBJ2-1 TRBV20-1 . . CSALSYNEQFF TGCAGTGCCCTTTCCTACAATGAGCAGTTCTTC
TRBJ2-5 TRBV7-2 . . CASSREAGHQETQYF TGTGCCAGCAGCAGAGAGGCGGGGCACCAAGAGACCCAGTACTTC
TRBJ2-3 TRBV2 . TRBD2 CASSALGAGGTDTQYF TGTGCCAGCAGCGCCCTAGGCGCGGGAGGCACAGATACGCAGTATTTT
TRBJ2-1 TRBV7-2 . TRBD2 CASSLRTSGRGNNEQFF TGTGCCAGCAGCTTAAGGACTAGCGGGAGGGGGAACAATGAGCAGTTCTTC
TRBJ2-3 TRBV28 once TRBD2 CASSTPAGGRIYADTQYF TGTGCCAGCAGTACCCCTGCGGGCGGGAGGATATACGCAGATACGCAGTATTTT
TRBJ1-4 TRBV6-1 . TRBD1 CASSEAGGYEKLFF TGTGCCAGCAGTGAAGCAGGGGGCTATGAAAAACTGTTTTTT
TRBJ2-5 TRBV5-1 . TRBD2 CASSLLLAGGETQYF TGCGCCAGCAGCTTGTTACTAGCGGGGGGAGAGACCCAGTACTTC
TRBJ1-2 TRBV5-6 once . CASSLVGSNYGYTF TGTGCCAGCAGCTTGGTAGGATCTAACTATGGCTACACCTTC
TRBJ1-2 TRBV6-5 . TRBD1 CASTRDSYGYTF TGTGCCAGCACTCGGGACAGCTATGGCTACACCTTC
TRBJ2-7 TRBV7-2 . TRBD2 CASSPKGGSLSYEQYF TGTGCCAGCAGCCCCAAAGGCGGGAGCCTCTCCTACGAGCAGTACTTC
TRBJ2-6 TRBV6-1 few TRBD1 CATTGGAGANVLTF TGTGCCACGACAGGGGGTGCTGGGGCCAACGTCCTGACTTTC
TRBJ1-4 TRBV28 . . CASSLSGQREKLFF TGTGCCAGCAGTTTAAGTGGCCAGCGGGAAAAACTGTTTTTT
TRBJ1-2 TRBV6-1 . . CASSPRARDGYTF TGTGCCAGCAGTCCGCGGGCCAGAGATGGCTACACCTTC
TRBJ2-3 TRBV28 . TRBD1 CASSSGTGVTDTQYF TGTGCCAGCAGTTCCGGGACAGGGGTCACAGATACGCAGTATTTT
TRBJ2-2 TRBV5-4 . . CASSPDFTNTGELFF TGTGCCAGCAGCCCGGACTTTACGAACACCGGGGAGCTGTTTTTT
TRBJ2-3 TRBV9 . . CASSVVGGLDPGDTQYF TGTGCCAGCAGCGTAGTGGGGGGGCTGGATCCGGGAGATACGCAGTATTTT
TRBJ1-4 TRBV5-1 . TRBD1 CASSLGPGTGNEKLFF TGCGCCAGCAGCTTGGGACCCGGGACAGGGAACGAAAAACTGTTTTTT
TRBJ1-3 TRBV28 . . CASNGFHVNTIYF TGTGCCAGCAACGGATTTCACGTAAACACCATATATTTT
TRBJ2-5 TRBV7-9 . . CASSLALAEGGKTQYF TGTGCCAGCAGCTTAGCTCTGGCGGAGGGGGGAAAGACCCAGTACTTC
TRBJ2-7 TRBV27 . . CASSFLPGLTYEQYF TGTGCCAGCAGTTTTCTGCCGGGACTTACCTACGAGCAGTACTTC
TRBJ2-3 TRBV29-1 . TRBD2 CSVGRGLATDTQYF TGCAGCGTTGGGAGGGGACTAGCGACAGATACGCAGTATTTT
TRBJ1-2 TRBV28 . . CASSSPPNYGYTF TGTGCCAGCAGTTCCCCGCCGAACTATGGCTACACCTTC
TRBJ2-7 TRBV7-9 once TRBD2 CASSSTFRTSDYEQYF TGTGCCAGCAGCTCCACGTTTAGGACTAGTGATTACGAGCAGTACTTC
TRBJ2-7 TRBV18 once . CASSPLGPEQYF TGTGCCAGCTCACCGCTAGGGCCGGAGCAGTACTTC
TRBJ2-1 TRBV5-1 once TRBD2 CASSLAGGRDNEQFF TGCGCCAGCAGCTTGGCGGGAGGAAGGGACAATGAGCAGTTCTTC
TRBJ1-2 TRBV28 . . CASSSVPSYGYTF TGTGCCAGCAGCTCGGTGCCTTCATATGGCTACACCTTC
TRBJ2-1 TRBV15 . . CATSREQGIEQFF TGTGCCACCAGCAGAGAACAGGGTATTGAGCAGTTCTTC